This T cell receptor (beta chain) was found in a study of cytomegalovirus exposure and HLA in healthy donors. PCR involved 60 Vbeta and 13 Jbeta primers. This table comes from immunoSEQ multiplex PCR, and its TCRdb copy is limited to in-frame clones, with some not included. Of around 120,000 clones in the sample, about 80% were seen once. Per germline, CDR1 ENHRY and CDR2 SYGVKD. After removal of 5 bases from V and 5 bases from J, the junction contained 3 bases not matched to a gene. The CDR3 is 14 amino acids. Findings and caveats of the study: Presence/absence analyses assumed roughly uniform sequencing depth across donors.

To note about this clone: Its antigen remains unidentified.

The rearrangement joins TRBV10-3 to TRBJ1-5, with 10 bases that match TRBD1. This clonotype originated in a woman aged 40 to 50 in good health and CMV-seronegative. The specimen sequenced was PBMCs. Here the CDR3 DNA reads TGTGCCATCAGTACCGGGACAGGGGATCAGCCCCAGCATTTT. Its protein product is CAISTGTGDQPQHF.